Below, 8 T cell receptor beta chains from the same sample are listed, as sequenced in a study of blood T cell repertoires in COVID-19. Assay: immunoSEQ multiplex PCR; the TCRdb copy retains only in-frame clones and omits some. The table includes approximately 180,000 clones, over 60% detected once. The sequenced sample consisted of peripheral blood. These receptor sequences come from a woman between 70 and 85 years old with acute or convalescent COVID-19.

The rearrangement links TRBV25-1 to TRBJ1-3; unclear D gene. This CDR3 region has 17 residues. Trimming shortened V by 1 base and J by 0 bases, and 13 bases separated the two germline ends. CDR1 is MGHDK and CDR2 is SYGVNS in the germline V gene. The CDR3 nucleotides read TGTGCCAGCAGTGAATCTGGCAGAACCTTCTCTGGAAACACCATATATTTT. The encoded protein is CASSESGRTFSGNTIYF.

The rearrangement uses TRBV11-3 and TRBJ2-7; the D gene is possibly TRBD1 (5 bases). CDR3 length equals 18 residues. The V gene's germline CDR1 is SGHNT and CDR2 YENEEA. The V and J ends lost 5 bases and 0 bases respectively, with 23 bases between them. The DNA for the CDR3 is TGTGCCAGCAGCCGACGACGTTCCCGACAGAGCACCTCCTACGAGCAGTACTTC. Its translation is CASSRRRSRQSTSYEQYF.

This clone was detected only a few times. The rearrangement links TRBV2 to TRBJ1-3; D perhaps matches TRBD1 (6 bases). The length of the CDR3 is 16 residues. V was clipped by 6 bases and J by 9 bases, with 24 bases between them. Germline CDR1 is SNHLY and CDR2 is FYNNEI. This CDR3 is CASSASATGGRSTIYF. The DNA for the CDR3 is TGTGCCAGCAGCGCGAGCGCGACAGGCGGTAGAAGCACCATATATTTT.

This chain connects TRBV5-8 to TRBJ2-3, with 8 nucleotides matching TRBD1. After removal of 4 bases from V and 4 bases from J, the junction contained 14 bases not matched to a gene. The V gene's germline CDR1 is SGHTS and CDR2 YDEGEE. This CDR3 is built from 17 residues. In DNA, the CDR3 is TGTGCCAGCAGCGCCAGACAGGGGAAAGGATCCCCAGATACGCAGTATTTT. Protein product: CASSARQGKGSPDTQYF. Using reference TRBV5-8 and TRBJ2-3 for the parts outside the CDR3, the full variable domain is EAGVTQSPTHLIKTRGQQATLRCSPISGHTSVYWYQQALGLGLQFLLWYDEGEERNRGNFPPRFSGRQFPNYSSELNVNALELEDSALYLCASSARQGKGSPDTQYFGPGTRLTVL.

The rearrangement uses TRBV7-2 and TRBJ2-1; 8 bases are a match to TRBD2. Germline trimming cut 5 bases from V and 6 bases from J; bases unmatched to any gene: 12. This CDR3 comprises 16 residues. The germline V gene has CDR1 SGHTA and CDR2 FQGNSA. CDR3 nucleotide sequence: TGTGCCAGCAGCACTATAGCGGGACCCCCTTCCAATGAGCAGTTCTTC. Protein: CASSTIAGPPSNEQFF.

J is TRBJ1-5 and V is TRBV20-1, with TRBD1 matching 7 bases. With V trimmed by 3 bases and J by 5 bases, 10 bases remained unmatched. Germline-derived CDR1 and CDR2 are DFQATT and SNEGSKA (reference sequence). There are 15 residues in the CDR3. CDR3 DNA: TGCAGTGCTAGTTTGTTGGGGGACAGAGATCAGCCCCAGCATTTT. It codes for CSASLLGDRDQPQHF.

V gene TRBV11-2 combines with J gene TRBJ2-3; maybe TRBD2 (5 bases). Deletions cut 1 base from V and 4 bases from J, with 9 bases between. Germline V gene sequence: CDR1 SGHAT, CDR2 FQNNGV. This CDR3 has 14 amino acids. The CDR3 reads CASSLVTGSDTQYF. Written as DNA, the CDR3 is TGTGCCAGCAGCTTAGTAACGGGGTCAGATACGCAGTATTTT.

V and J are TRBV13 and TRBJ2-7, with D uncertain. The V gene's germline CDR1 is PRHDT and CDR2 FYEKMQ (reference sequence). V was cut by 0 bases and J by 6 bases, with 3 bases left in between. This CDR3 region has 11 residues. This CDR3 reads CASSLGLEQYF. CDR3 DNA sequence: TGTGCCAGCAGCTTAGGCCTCGAGCAGTACTTC.